Listed here are 20 T cell receptor beta chains from one sample, sequenced in a study of neurological immune-mediated disorders. Each CDR3 protein is one row after TCRdb ran MiXCR on the 5' RACE reads. Of some 56,000 distinct CDR3 sequences in the sample, less than 4% were seen once. The material sequenced was PBMCs. These TCRs come from a man between 60 and 70 years old with multiple sclerosis.

The sample holds many counts of this clonotype. The V call is TRBV20-1, the J call TRBJ1-6; no firm D call. Germline lookup yields CDR1 DFQATT and CDR2 SNEGSKA (reference sequence). Deletions cut 0 bases from V and 0 bases from J, with 12 bases between. The CDR3 contains 17 residues. CDR3 sequence reads: CSARDYQPSSYNSPLHF. The CDR3 coding sequence is TGCAGTGCTAGAGATTACCAGCCGAGCTCCTATAATTCACCCCTCCACTTT.

This clonotype was recorded many times. V gene TRBV5-6 combines with J gene TRBJ2-4; either TRBD1 or TRBD2 may fit D (5 bases each). The CDR3 covers 15 residues. Germline loops: CDR1 SGHDT, CDR2 YYEEEE. Trimming stripped 2 bases from V and 5 bases from J, with 14 bases between. CDR3 in amino acids: CASSFRGDSQNIQYF. CDR3 in DNA: TGTGCCAGCAGCTTCCGAGGGGATAGCCAAAACATTCAGTACTTC.

This clonotype occurred many times. V and J are TRBV5-1 and TRBJ2-2; no clear D gene. Germline CDR1 reads SGHRS; CDR2 reads YFSETQ. This CDR3 comprises 14 residues. The V end lost 2 bases, the J end lost 6 bases, and 11 bases lay between the germline ends. The CDR3 coding sequence is TGCGCCAGCAGCTTACGTACGGACGCCGGGGAGCTGTTTTTT. Amino acid sequence: CASSLRTDAGELFF.

This clonotype was picked up many times. The rearrangement links TRBV5-1 to TRBJ2-2; TRBD2 matches 9 bases. The trim removed 0 bases at V and 5 bases at J, leaving 5 bases unmatched. The CDR3 length is 16 residues. Germline loops: CDR1 SGHRS, CDR2 YFSETQ. CDR3 region: CASSLARGGRTGELFF. The CDR3 bases are TGCGCCAGCAGCTTGGCGCGGGGGGGCCGGACCGGGGAGCTGTTTTTT. Combining the CDR3 with reference TRBV5-1 and TRBJ2-2 gives the whole variable domain KAGVTQTPRYLIKTRGQQVTLSCSPISGHRSVSWYQQTPGQGLQFLFEYFSETQRNKGNFPGRFSGRQFSNSRSEMNVSTLELGDSALYLCASSLARGGRTGELFFGEGSRLTVL.

This clonotype came up many times. The chain uses TRBV27 and TRBJ1-1, with unresolved D. Germline CDR1 is MNHEY and CDR2 is SMNVEV (reference sequence). V was cut by 0 bases and J by 5 bases, with 25 bases left in between. The CDR3 loop spans 19 amino acids. CDR3 nucleotides: TGTGCCAGCAGTTTATCGGTTTTGACTACGGAGACACACGTAACTGAAGCTTTCTTT. Its protein product is CASSLSVLTTETHVTEAFF.

This clonotype was recorded at least ten times. The V call is TRBV11-2, the J call TRBJ2-2; the D gene could be TRBD1 or TRBD2 (5 bases each). With 5 bases removed from V and 5 bases from J, the gap between germline ends came to 12 bases. Germline CDR1 and CDR2: SGHAT and FQNNGV. This CDR3 comprises 14 residues. This chain's CDR3 is CASSPVGVTGELFF. CDR3 bases: TGTGCCAGCAGCCCTGTGGGGGTAACCGGGGAGCTGTTTTTT. Filled out from reference TRBV11-2 and TRBJ2-2, the complete variable domain reads EAGVAQSPRYKIIEKRQSVAFWCNPISGHATLYWYQQILGQGPKLLIQFQNNGVVDDSQLPKDRFSAERLKGVDSTLKIQPAKLEDSAVYLCASSPVGVTGELFFGEGSRLTVL.

There are a few counts of this clonotype. This rearrangement joins TRBV20-1 to TRBJ2-4; tentatively, D is TRBD2 (6 bases). Trimming stripped 5 bases from V and 12 bases from J, with 20 bases between. Germline lookup yields CDR1 DFQATT and CDR2 SNEGSKA (reference sequence). This CDR3 is built from 13 residues. In DNA form, the CDR3 reads TGCAGTGCTTACTTTATGGGGGAGGAGAGTCAGTACTTC. Translation: CSAYFMGEESQYF.

This clonotype was detected ten times or more. The V and J genes are TRBV15 and TRBJ2-5, with 10 bases lining up with TRBD2. From germline, CDR1 is LNHNV and CDR2 YYDKDF (reference sequence). V lost 5 bases and J lost 5; bases outside the gene matches: 17. There are 18 residues in the CDR3. CDR3 loop: CATSPRRGVAGGLETQYF. CDR3 nucleotide sequence: TGTGCCACCAGCCCACGACGAGGAGTAGCGGGGGGATTGGAGACCCAGTACTTC.

This clonotype was seen repeatedly, ten times or more. The chain recombines TRBV5-1 with TRBJ2-7; D possibly corresponds to TRBD2 (6 bases). Germline CDR1 reads SGHRS; CDR2 reads YFSETQ. V lost 5 bases, J lost 2 bases, and 11 bases lay in between. The CDR3 contains 13 residues. The CDR3 nucleotides are TGCGCCAGCAGTCTCGGGGGAACCTACGAGCAGTACTTC. Amino acids: CASSLGGTYEQYF.

This clonotype came up many times. V and J are TRBV7-9 and TRBJ2-1; TRBD2 agrees at 10 bases. J was trimmed by 9 bases and V by 5 bases; bases with no gene match: 7. Germline V gene sequence: CDR1 SEHNR, CDR2 FQNEAQ (reference sequence). The CDR3 totals 14 residues. Written as DNA, the CDR3 is TGTGCCAGCAGCCACAGCGGGGGGGCCGGTGAGCAGTTCTTC. It yields the protein CASSHSGGAGEQFF.

This clonotype was seen at least ten times. The J gene is TRBJ2-1, the V gene TRBV5-1, with 11 bases aligning to TRBD2. Trimming took 1 base from V and 4 from J; bases not matched to a gene: 4. The germline V gene encodes CDR1 SGHRS and CDR2 YFSETQ. The CDR3 covers 16 residues. The CDR3 DNA sequence: TGCGCCAGCAGCTTGTTAACTAGCGGGGGATACAATGAGCAGTTCTTC. Amino acid sequence: CASSLLTSGGYNEQFF.

There are many counts of this clonotype. The chain has TRBV5-1 and TRBJ1-2; no clear D. CDR1 SGHRS and CDR2 YFSETQ come from the germline V gene. The CDR3 covers 14 residues. Between the trimmed V and J ends, which lost 1 base and 5 bases, there was a span of 12 bases. The CDR3 sequence: CASSLTEQEYGYTF. CDR3 in DNA: TGCGCCAGCAGCTTGACAGAGCAAGAATATGGCTACACCTTC. The full variable domain, with the rest looked up from reference TRBV5-1 and TRBJ1-2, is KAGVTQTPRYLIKTRGQQVTLSCSPISGHRSVSWYQQTPGQGLQFLFEYFSETQRNKGNFPGRFSGRQFSNSRSEMNVSTLELGDSALYLCASSLTEQEYGYTFGSGTRLTVV.

This clonotype has ten or more counts. The chain is built from TRBV18 and TRBJ2-7, with 8 bases lining up with TRBD2. Trimming at V came to 3 bases and at J to 5 bases, leaving 3 bases not matched to a gene. The CDR3 has 13 amino acids. Germline V gives CDR1 KGHSH, CDR2 LQKENI. The CDR3 region has the DNA TGTGCCAGCTCACCGATACTAGCGGACGAGCAGTACTTC. Translating it yields CASSPILADEQYF.

Many counts were recorded for this clonotype. The V and J genes are TRBV18 and TRBJ2-5; D is unresolved. The germline CDR1 and CDR2 sequences are KGHSH and LQKENI. CDR3 length: 15 residues. Deletions cut 2 bases from V and 3 bases from J, with 13 bases between. Here the CDR3 DNA reads TGTGCCAGCTCACCATATGGGGAAAAGAAAGAGACCCAGTACTTC. Translated, it gives CASSPYGEKKETQYF.

This clonotype was seen only a few times. The CDR3 loop reads CASSERGQGAGQGRGYTF. In nucleotides, the CDR3 is TGTGCCAGCAGTGAACGGGGACAGGGGGCGGGACAGGGAAGAGGCTACACCTTC. The chain recombines TRBV6-1 with TRBJ1-2; 12 nucleotides line up with TRBD1. Per germline, CDR1 MNHNS and CDR2 SASEGT. V trimming: 2 bases; J trimming: 8 bases; junction bases outside the gene matches: 15. The CDR3 spans 18 residues.

This clonotype was observed at least ten times. This chain uses TRBV25-1 with TRBJ2-7; D ambiguous. The length of the CDR3 is 13 residues. Germline V gene lookup returns CDR1 MGHDK and CDR2 SYGVNS. V was shortened by 8 bases and J by 5 bases, with 16 bases between the two germline ends. In nucleotides, the CDR3 is TGTGCCAGCTCCCGGGCCCGGGCCCACGAGCAGTACTTC. It yields the protein CASSRARAHEQYF.

This clonotype was recorded a few times. The chain links TRBV5-1 to TRBJ2-3, with TRBD2 identical over 11 bases. The germline V gene has CDR1 SGHRS and CDR2 YFSETQ. This CDR3 has 14 amino acids. V gave up 6 bases and J gave up 1 base; unmatched junction bases: 1. The CDR3 nucleotides are TGCGCCAGCACGGGACTAGCGGGCACAGATACGCAGTATTTT. Amino acid sequence: CASTGLAGTDTQYF.

This clonotype was picked up many times. The V and J genes are TRBV2 and TRBJ1-1, with 8 bases matching TRBD1. From germline, CDR1 is SNHLY and CDR2 FYNNEI. The CDR3 loop spans 13 amino acids. V dropped 10 bases and J dropped 1; count of bases not matched to a gene: 5. In nucleotides, the CDR3 is TGTGCCAACTTACAGGGGGGGAACACTGAAGCTTTCTTT. Its translation is CANLQGGNTEAFF. The whole variable domain, remainder taken from reference TRBV2 and TRBJ1-1, is EPEVTQTPSHQVTQMGQEVILRCVPISNHLYFYWYRQILGQKVEFLVSFYNNEISEKSEIFDDQFSVERPDGSNFTLKIRSTKLEDSAMYFCANLQGGNTEAFFGQGTRLTVV.

This clonotype has ten or more counts. For the CDR3, the DNA is TGCAGTGCTAGCGGAGCGACTTGGGGCACCGGGGAGCTGTTTTTT. Translation gives CSASGATWGTGELFF. The chain combines TRBV20-1 with TRBJ2-2; D remains ambiguous. This CDR3 region has 15 residues. Trimming took 3 bases from V and 4 from J, leaving 15 bases between them. The V gene's germline CDR1 is DFQATT and CDR2 SNEGSKA (reference sequence).

At least ten counts were recorded for this clonotype. The chain has TRBV5-1 and TRBJ2-1; TRBD2 matches at 15 bases. The CDR3 runs 19 residues. Per germline, CDR1 SGHRS and CDR2 YFSETQ. J was trimmed by 7 bases and V by 7 bases; bases with no gene match: 18. In DNA form, the CDR3 reads TGCGCCAGCTGGACCGGGACTAGCGGGAGGATCCTCCCGGGGAATGAGCAGTTCTTC. Protein product: CASWTGTSGRILPGNEQFF.